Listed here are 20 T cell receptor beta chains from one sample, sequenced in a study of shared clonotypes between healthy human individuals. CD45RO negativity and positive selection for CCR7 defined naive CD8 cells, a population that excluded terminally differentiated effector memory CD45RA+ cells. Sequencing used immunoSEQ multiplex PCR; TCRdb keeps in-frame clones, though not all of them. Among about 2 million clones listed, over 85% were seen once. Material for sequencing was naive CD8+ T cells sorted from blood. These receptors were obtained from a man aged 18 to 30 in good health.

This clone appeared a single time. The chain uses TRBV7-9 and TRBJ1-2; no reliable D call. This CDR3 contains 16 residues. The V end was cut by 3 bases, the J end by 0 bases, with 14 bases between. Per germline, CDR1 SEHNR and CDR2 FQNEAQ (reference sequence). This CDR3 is CASSFGSDRANYGYTF. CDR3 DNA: TGTGCCAGCAGCTTTGGGTCGGATCGAGCTAACTATGGCTACACCTTC. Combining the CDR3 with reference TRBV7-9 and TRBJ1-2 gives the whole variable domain DTGVSQNPRHKITKRGQNVTFRCDPISEHNRLYWYRQTLGQGPEFLTYFQNEAQLEKSRLLSDRFSAERPKGSFSTLEIQRTEQGDSAMYLCASSFGSDRANYGYTFGSGTRLTVV.

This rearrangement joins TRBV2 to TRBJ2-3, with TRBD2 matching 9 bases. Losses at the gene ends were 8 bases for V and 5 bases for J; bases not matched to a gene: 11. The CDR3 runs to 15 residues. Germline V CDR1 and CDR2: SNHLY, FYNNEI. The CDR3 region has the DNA TGTGCCAGCCGGCGAGGCGGGGGGGTAGAAGATACGCAGTATTTT. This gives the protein CASRRGGGVEDTQYF.

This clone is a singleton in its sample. The CDR3: CASSDDGESPLHF. The CDR3 DNA is TGTGCCAGTAGTGACGACGGTGAATCACCCCTCCACTTT. The chain employs TRBV19 and TRBJ1-6; D unclear. Germline assignment: CDR1 LNHDA and CDR2 SQIVND (reference sequence). CDR3 size: 13 residues. Trimming removed 5 bases from V and 10 bases from J, with 12 bases in between.

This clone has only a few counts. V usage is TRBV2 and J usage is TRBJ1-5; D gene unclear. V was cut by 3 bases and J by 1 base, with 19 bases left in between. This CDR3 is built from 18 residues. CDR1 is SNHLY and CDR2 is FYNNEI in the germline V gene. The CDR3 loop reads CASSEPLPEPKSNQPQHF. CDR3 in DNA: TGTGCCAGCAGTGAGCCCCTTCCTGAACCGAAGAGCAATCAGCCCCAGCATTTT. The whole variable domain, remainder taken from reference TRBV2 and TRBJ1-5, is EPEVTQTPSHQVTQMGQEVILRCVPISNHLYFYWYRQILGQKVEFLVSFYNNEISEKSEIFDDQFSVERPDGSNFTLKIRSTKLEDSAMYFCASSEPLPEPKSNQPQHFGDGTRLSIL.

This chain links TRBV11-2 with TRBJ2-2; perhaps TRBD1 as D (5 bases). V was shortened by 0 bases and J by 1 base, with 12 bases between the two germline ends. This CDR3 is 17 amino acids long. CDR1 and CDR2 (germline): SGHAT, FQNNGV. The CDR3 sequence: CASSLDPGQGNTGELFF. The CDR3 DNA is TGTGCCAGCAGCTTAGATCCTGGTCAGGGGAACACCGGGGAGCTGTTTTTT.

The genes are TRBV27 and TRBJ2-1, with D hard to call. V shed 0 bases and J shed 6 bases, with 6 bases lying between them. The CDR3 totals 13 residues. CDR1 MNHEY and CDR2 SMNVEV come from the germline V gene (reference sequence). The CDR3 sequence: CASSLSTTNEQFF. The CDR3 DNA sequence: TGTGCCAGCAGTTTATCGACAACCAATGAGCAGTTCTTC.

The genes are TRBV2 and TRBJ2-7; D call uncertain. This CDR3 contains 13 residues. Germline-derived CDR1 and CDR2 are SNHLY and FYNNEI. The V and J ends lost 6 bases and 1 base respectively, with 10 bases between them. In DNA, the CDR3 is TGTGCCAGCAGGAAGGACGGTTCCTACGAGCAGTACTTC. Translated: CASRKDGSYEQYF.

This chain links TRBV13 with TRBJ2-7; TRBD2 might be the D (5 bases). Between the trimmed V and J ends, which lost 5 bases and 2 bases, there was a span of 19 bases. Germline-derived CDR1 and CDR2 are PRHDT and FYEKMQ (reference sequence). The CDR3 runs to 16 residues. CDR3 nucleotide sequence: TGTGCCAGCAGCATGCGTGGAGCGGTTGATACCTACGAGCAGTACTTC. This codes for CASSMRGAVDTYEQYF.

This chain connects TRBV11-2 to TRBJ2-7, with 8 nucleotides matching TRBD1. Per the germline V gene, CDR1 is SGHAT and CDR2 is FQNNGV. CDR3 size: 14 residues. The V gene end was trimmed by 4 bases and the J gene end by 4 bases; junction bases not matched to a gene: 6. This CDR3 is CASSSQGALYEQYF. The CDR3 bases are TGTGCCAGCAGCTCCCAGGGGGCATTGTACGAGCAGTACTTC.

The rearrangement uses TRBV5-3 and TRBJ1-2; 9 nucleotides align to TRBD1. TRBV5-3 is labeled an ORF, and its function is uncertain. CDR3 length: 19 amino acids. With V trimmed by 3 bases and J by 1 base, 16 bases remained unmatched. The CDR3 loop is CARSCQEAGQGMSNYGYTF. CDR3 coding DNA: TGTGCCAGAAGCTGTCAGGAGGCGGGACAGGGAATGAGTAACTATGGCTACACCTTC.

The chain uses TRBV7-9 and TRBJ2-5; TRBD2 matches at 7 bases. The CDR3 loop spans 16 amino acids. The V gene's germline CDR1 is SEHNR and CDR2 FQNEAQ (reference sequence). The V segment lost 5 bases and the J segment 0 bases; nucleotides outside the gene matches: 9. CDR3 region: CASSPRFLADQETQYF. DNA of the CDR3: TGTGCCAGCAGCCCACGATTTCTAGCGGACCAAGAGACCCAGTACTTC.

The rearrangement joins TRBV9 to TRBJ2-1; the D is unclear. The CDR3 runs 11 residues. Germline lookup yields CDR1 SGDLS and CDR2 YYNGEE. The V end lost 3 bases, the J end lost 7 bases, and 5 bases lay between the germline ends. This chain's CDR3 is CASSAPNEQFF. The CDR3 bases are TGTGCCAGCAGCGCCCCGAATGAGCAGTTCTTC.

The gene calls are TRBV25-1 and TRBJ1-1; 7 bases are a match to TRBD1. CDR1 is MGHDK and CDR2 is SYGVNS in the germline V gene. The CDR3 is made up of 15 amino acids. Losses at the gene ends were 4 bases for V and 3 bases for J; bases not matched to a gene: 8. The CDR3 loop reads CASSGKTGWDTEAFF. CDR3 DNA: TGTGCCAGCAGTGGGAAGACAGGGTGGGACACTGAAGCTTTCTTT.

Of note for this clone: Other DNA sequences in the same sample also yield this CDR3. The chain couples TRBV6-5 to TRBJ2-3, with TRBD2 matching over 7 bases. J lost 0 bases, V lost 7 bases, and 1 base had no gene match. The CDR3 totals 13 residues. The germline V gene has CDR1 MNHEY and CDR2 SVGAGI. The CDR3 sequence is CASMGGSTDTQYF. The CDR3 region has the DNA TGTGCCAGCATGGGAGGGAGCACAGATACGCAGTATTTT.

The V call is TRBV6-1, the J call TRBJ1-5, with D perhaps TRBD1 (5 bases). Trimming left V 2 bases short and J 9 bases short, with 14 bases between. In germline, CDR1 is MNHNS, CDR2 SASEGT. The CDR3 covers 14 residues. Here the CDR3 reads CASSETGQKLPQHF. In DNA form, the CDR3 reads TGTGCCAGCAGTGAAACGGGGCAGAAGCTGCCCCAGCATTTT.

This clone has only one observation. CDR3 loop: CASSFSAGGTIDEQFF. In DNA form, the CDR3 reads TGCGCCAGCAGCTTTTCGGCGGGAGGGACCATCGATGAGCAGTTCTTC. The chain couples TRBV5-1 to TRBJ2-1; 9 bases map to TRBD2. The germline CDR1 and CDR2 sequences are SGHRS and YFSETQ. CDR3 length equals 16 residues. V gave up 2 bases and J gave up 8 bases; unmatched junction bases: 11.

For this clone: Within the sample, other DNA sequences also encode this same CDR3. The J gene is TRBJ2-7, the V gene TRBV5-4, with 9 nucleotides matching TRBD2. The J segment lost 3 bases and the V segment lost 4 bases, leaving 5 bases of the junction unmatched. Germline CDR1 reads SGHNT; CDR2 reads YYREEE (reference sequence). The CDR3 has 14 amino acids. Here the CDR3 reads CASSPGTSSYEQYF. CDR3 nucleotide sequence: TGTGCCAGCAGCCCCGGGACTAGCAGCTACGAGCAGTACTTC.

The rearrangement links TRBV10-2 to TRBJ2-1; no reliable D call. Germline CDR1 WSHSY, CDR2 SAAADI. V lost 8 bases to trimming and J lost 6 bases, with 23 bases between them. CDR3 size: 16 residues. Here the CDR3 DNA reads TGCGCCAGCCAAAATGTCTTCACCCAGAAGACCAATGAGCAGTTCTTC. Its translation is CASQNVFTQKTNEQFF.

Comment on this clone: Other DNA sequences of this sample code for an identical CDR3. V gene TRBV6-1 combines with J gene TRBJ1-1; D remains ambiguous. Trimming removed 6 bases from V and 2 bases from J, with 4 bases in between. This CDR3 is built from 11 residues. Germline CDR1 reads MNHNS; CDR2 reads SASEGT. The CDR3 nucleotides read TGTGCCAGCAGGAGAAACACTGAAGCTTTCTTT. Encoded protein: CASRRNTEAFF.

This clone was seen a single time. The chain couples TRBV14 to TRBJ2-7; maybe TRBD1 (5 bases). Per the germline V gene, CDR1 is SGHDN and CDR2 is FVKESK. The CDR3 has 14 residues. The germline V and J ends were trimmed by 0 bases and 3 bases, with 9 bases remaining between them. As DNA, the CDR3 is TGTGCCAGCAGCCAAGAAGGGGTTCGCTACGAGCAGTACTTC. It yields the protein CASSQEGVRYEQYF. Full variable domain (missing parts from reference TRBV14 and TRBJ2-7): EAGVTQFPSHSVIEKGQTVTLRCDPISGHDNLYWYRRVMGKEIKFLLHFVKESKQDESGMPNNRFLAERTGGTYSTLKVQPAELEDSGVYFCASSQEGVRYEQYFGPGTRLTVT.